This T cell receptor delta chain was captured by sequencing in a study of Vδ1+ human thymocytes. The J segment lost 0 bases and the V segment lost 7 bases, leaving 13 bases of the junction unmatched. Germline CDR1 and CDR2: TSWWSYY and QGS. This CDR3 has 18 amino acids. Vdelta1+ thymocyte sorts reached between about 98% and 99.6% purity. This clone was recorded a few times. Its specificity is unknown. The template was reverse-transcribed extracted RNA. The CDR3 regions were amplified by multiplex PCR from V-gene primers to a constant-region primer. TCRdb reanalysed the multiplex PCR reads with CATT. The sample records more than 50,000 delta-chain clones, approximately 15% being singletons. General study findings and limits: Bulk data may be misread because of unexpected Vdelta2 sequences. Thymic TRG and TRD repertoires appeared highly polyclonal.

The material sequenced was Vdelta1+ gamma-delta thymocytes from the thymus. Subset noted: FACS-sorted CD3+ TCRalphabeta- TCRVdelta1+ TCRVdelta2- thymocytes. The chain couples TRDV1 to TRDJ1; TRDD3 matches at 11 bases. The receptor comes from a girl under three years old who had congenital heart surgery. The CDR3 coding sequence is TGTGCTCTTGCTAAGGCCTGGGGGATACAAGGCTACACCGATAAACTCATCTTT. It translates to CALAKAWGIQGYTDKLIF.